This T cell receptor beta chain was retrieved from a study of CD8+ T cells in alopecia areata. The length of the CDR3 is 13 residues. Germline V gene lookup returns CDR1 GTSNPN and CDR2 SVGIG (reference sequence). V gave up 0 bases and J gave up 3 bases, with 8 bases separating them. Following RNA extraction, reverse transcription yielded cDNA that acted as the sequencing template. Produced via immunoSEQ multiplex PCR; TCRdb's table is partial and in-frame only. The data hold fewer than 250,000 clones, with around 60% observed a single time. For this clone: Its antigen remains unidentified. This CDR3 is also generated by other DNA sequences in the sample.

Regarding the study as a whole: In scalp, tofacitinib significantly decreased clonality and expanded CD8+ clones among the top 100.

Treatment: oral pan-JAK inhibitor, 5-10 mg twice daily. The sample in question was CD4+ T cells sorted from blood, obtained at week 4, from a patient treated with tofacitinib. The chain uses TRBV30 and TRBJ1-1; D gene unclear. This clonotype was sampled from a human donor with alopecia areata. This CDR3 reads CAWSVRTDTEAFF. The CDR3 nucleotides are TGTGCCTGGAGTGTACGGACGGACACTGAAGCTTTCTTT.